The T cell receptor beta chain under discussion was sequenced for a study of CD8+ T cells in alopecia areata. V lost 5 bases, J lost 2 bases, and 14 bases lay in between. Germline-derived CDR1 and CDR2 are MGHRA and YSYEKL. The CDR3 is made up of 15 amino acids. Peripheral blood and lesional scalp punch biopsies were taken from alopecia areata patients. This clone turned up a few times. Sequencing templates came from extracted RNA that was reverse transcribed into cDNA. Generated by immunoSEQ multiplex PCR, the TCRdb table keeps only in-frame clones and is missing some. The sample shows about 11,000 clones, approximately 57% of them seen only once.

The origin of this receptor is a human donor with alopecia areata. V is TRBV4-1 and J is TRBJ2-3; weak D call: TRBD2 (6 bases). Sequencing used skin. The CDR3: CASSGGSTNTDTQYF. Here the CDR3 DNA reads TGCGCCAGCAGCGGGGGGAGCACGAACACAGATACGCAGTATTTT.